This T cell receptor (beta chain) was recorded in a study of early T cells in non-severe SARS-CoV-2 infection. Overall study context: Sequenced bulk RNA came from whole blood that was unsorted, and chains were unpaired.

The trim removed 6 bases at V and 12 bases at J, leaving 20 bases unmatched. Germline V gene data show CDR1 as DFQATT and CDR2 as SNEGSKA (reference sequence). This CDR3 region has 15 residues. One entry per CDR3 protein, called by TCRdb with MiXCR from the 5' RACE reads. The sample contains tens of thousands of distinct CDR3 sequences, less than 15% of which appear only once. This clonotype has ten or more counts. This specimen was whole blood, taken at baseline. The receptor was isolated from an adult who was a healthcare worker with PCR-confirmed SARS-CoV-2 infection or an uninfected control (not recorded which). This sequence joins TRBV20-1 and TRBJ2-1; 7 bases are shared with TRBD2. This chain's CDR3 is CSAQKREVLQGRQFF. The CDR3 DNA sequence: TGCAGTGCGCAGAAACGGGAGGTCCTCCAGGGTCGGCAGTTCTTC.